This T cell receptor (beta chain) is drawn from a study of human T cells and chemical hapten exposure. About the research overall: Cases of alopecia areata, totalis or universalis occurred in a predominantly female patient group. Study results and caveats: TCRs above 1 in 1000 frequency did not change with DPC sensitization.

There are many counts of this clonotype. Its specificity is unknown. TCRdb re-called the RACE reads through MiXCR, storing one row per CDR3 protein. There are more than 75,000 distinct CDR3 sequences in the sample; roughly 9.1% occur only once, and approximately 3.9% lies in the top ten. Time point: pre-sensitization, week 0. Treatment meaning: therapeutic diphenylcyclopropenone sensitization with weekly scalp DPC. The CDR3 spans 14 residues. Trimming pared 6 bases from V and 1 base from J, leaving 12 bases between. Germline-derived CDR1 and CDR2 are SGHTA and FQGNSA. This TCR was recovered from a middle-aged woman with alopecia areata. Some clones in this sample may be carry-over from other donors' samples. The chain links TRBV7-2 to TRBJ2-5; no clear D. The starting material was whole blood, obtained in connection with sensitization to the hapten diphenylcyclopropenone (DPC). The CDR3 reads CASSPEVVQETQYF. The CDR3 DNA sequence: TGTGCCAGCAGTCCCGAGGTGGTCCAAGAGACCCAGTACTTC.